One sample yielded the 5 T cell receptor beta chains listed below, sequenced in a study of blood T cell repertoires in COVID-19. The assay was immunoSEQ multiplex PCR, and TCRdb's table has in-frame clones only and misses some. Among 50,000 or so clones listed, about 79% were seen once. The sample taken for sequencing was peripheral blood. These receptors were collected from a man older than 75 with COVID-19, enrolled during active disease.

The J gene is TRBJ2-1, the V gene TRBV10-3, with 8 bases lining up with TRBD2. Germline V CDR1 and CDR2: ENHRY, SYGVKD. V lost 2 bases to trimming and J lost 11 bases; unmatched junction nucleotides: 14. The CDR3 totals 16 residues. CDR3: CAISEQGAGAPPKQFF. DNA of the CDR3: TGTGCCATCAGTGAGCAGGGAGCGGGGGCGCCGCCTAAGCAGTTCTTC.

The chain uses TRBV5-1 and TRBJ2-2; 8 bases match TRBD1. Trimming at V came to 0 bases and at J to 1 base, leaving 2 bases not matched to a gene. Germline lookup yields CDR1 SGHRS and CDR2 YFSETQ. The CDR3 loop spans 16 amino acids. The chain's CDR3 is CASSLVGTGNTGELFF. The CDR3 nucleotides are TGCGCCAGCAGCTTGGTAGGGACAGGGAACACCGGGGAGCTGTTTTTT. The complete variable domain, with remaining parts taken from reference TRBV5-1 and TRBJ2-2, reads KAGVTQTPRYLIKTRGQQVTLSCSPISGHRSVSWYQQTPGQGLQFLFEYFSETQRNKGNFPGRFSGRQFSNSRSEMNVSTLELGDSALYLCASSLVGTGNTGELFFGEGSRLTVL.

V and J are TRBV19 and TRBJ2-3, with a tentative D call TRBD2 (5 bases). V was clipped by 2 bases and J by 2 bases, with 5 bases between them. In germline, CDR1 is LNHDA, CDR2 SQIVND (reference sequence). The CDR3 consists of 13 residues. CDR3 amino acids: CASSIRDTDTQYF. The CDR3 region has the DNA TGTGCCAGTAGTATACGGGACACAGATACGCAGTATTTT.

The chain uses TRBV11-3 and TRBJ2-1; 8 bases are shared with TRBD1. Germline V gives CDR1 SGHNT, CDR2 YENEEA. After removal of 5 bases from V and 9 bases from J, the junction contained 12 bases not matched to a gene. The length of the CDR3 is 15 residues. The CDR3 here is CASSPGQAGWGEQFF. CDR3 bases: TGTGCCAGCAGCCCGGGACAGGCCGGGTGGGGTGAGCAGTTCTTC.

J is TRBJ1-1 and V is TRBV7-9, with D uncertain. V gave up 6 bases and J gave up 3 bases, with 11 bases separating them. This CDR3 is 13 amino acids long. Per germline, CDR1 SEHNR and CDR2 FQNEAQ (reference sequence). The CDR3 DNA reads TGTGCCAGCAGTCGAGGGTTCGACACTGAAGCTTTCTTT. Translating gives CASSRGFDTEAFF.